The 3 T cell receptor beta chains presented below share a single source sample, sequenced in a study of regulatory T cells in long-lasting Graves disease. According to the study, TCR beta libraries were built with iRepertoire HTBI primers and CDR3-region Arm-PCR. MiXCR was run by TCRdb on the multiplex PCR reads, yielding one entry per CDR3 protein. The sample has a few hundred thousand distinct CDR3 sequences, 16% seen once. Noted time point: newly diagnosed GD, antithyroid drugs for less than 3 months. From PBMCs, RNA was extracted and then used to make the TCR library. The same sample was also used in a study of T cells in Graves' hyperthyroidism and ophthalmopathy.

The sequences come from peripheral blood mononuclear cells (PBMCs), collected at new diagnosis, from a patient treated with antithyroid drugs. The source is a young woman with Graves disease.

The rearrangement links TRBV4-2 to TRBJ2-7; TRBD1 matches 10 bases. V was clipped by 0 bases and J by 3 bases; unmatched bases: 5. Germline assignment: CDR1 LGHNA and CDR2 YNFKEQ. This CDR3 spans 16 amino acids. The CDR3 DNA sequence: TGTGCCAGCAGCCAAGATTTAGGGACAGGGGTCTACGAGCAGTACTTC. Its protein is CASSQDLGTGVYEQYF.

The CDR3 region is CASSMALRNSPLHF. For the CDR3, the DNA is TGTGCCAGTAGTATGGCTTTGCGGAATTCACCCCTCCACTTT. The rearrangement uses TRBV19 and TRBJ1-6; D gene unclear. CDR1 LNHDA and CDR2 SQIVND come from the germline V gene (reference sequence). Trimming removed 3 bases at V and 7 bases at J, with 10 bases between. This CDR3 has 14 residues.

This clonotype was counted ten times or more. J is TRBJ1-2 and V is TRBV5-1, with unresolved D. The germline V gene encodes CDR1 SGHRS and CDR2 YFSETQ. This CDR3 is 12 amino acids long. V shed 2 bases and J shed 6 bases, with 8 bases lying between them. CDR3 amino acids: CASSFLPDGYTF. The CDR3 DNA reads TGCGCCAGCAGCTTCCTTCCCGATGGCTACACCTTC.